These 7 T cell receptor beta chains originate from one sample sequenced in a study of shared clonotypes between healthy human individuals. Profiling relied on immunoSEQ multiplex PCR, and the TCRdb table lists in-frame clones only, not all of them. The sample contains hundreds of thousands of clones, 90% to 95% of which appear only once. Naive CD8 cells, CD45RO-negative and positively selected for CCR7, excluded terminally differentiated effector memory CD45RA+ cells. What was sequenced was naive CD8+ T cells sorted from blood. The source is a woman in her thirties in good health.

The chain employs TRBV27 and TRBJ2-7; D perhaps matches TRBD2 (6 bases). Germline V gives CDR1 MNHEY, CDR2 SMNVEV (reference sequence). This CDR3 comprises 12 residues. Trimming removed 2 bases from V and 6 bases from J, with 8 bases in between. For the CDR3, the DNA is TGTGCCAGCAGTTTAGCGGGATCCGAGCAGTACTTC. It is translated as CASSLAGSEQYF.

The chain uses TRBV10-2 and TRBJ1-3, with TRBD1 identical over 8 bases. The CDR3 is 14 amino acids. Germline CDR1 reads WSHSY; CDR2 reads SAAADI. The V and J ends lost 2 bases and 8 bases, in that order; junction bases with no gene match: 5. This chain's CDR3 is CASSEQGARDTIYF. CDR3 sequence (DNA): TGCGCCAGCAGTGAGCAGGGGGCGCGGGACACCATATATTTT.

Details on this clone: The same CDR3 is also encoded by other DNA sequences in this sample. The gene calls are TRBV27 and TRBJ1-2, with 10 bases that match TRBD1. Germline V gene lookup returns CDR1 MNHEY and CDR2 SMNVEV (reference sequence). The CDR3 extends over 15 amino acids. Losses at the gene ends were 5 bases for V and 0 bases for J; bases not matched to a gene: 3. The CDR3 region has the DNA TGTGCCAGCAGTCCCGGACAGGGGGCTAACTATGGCTACACCTTC. This sequence encodes CASSPGQGANYGYTF.

The rearrangement uses TRBV7-8 and TRBJ2-5, with a possible D match to TRBD2 (6 bases). Gene TRBJ2-7 matches the end of the DNA better, so the J call may be wrong. Germline V gives CDR1 SGHVS, CDR2 FQNEAQ. There are 15 residues in the CDR3. This CDR3 is CASSLEGGAPYEQYF. DNA of the CDR3: TGTGCCAGCAGCTTAGAAGGCGGGGCCCCCTACGAGCAGTACTTC.

The chain uses TRBV7-8 and TRBJ2-7, with 8 nucleotides matching TRBD2. Looked up from germline, CDR1 is SGHVS and CDR2 is FQNEAQ. This CDR3 comprises 16 residues. V was pared by 5 bases and J by 0 bases, with 9 bases of the junction left unmatched. This chain's CDR3 is CASSGGGAGASYEQYF. CDR3 sequence (DNA): TGTGCCAGCAGCGGGGGGGGAGCGGGAGCCTCCTACGAGCAGTACTTC.

The chain carries TRBV5-6 and TRBJ2-1; D may be TRBD1 (5 bases). V gave up 0 bases and J gave up 1 base, with 5 bases separating them. This CDR3 comprises 14 residues. Germline CDR1 is SGHDT and CDR2 is YYEEEE. CDR3 sequence (DNA): TGTGCCAGCAGCTTGGGACAGTCCTACAATGAGCAGTTCTTC. Its protein is CASSLGQSYNEQFF.

This clone was detected a few times. V and J are TRBV19 and TRBJ1-1; D is ambiguous. The CDR3 contains 11 residues. Trimming cost V 7 bases and J 8 bases, with 11 bases left between them. Germline CDR1 reads LNHDA; CDR2 reads SQIVND (reference sequence). CDR3 in amino acids: CASNEGSEAFF. DNA for the CDR3: TGTGCCAGTAATGAGGGATCGGAAGCTTTCTTT.